The clone carrying this TCR beta chain showed up many times. Antigen: not known. The time point is: newly diagnosed GD, antithyroid drugs for less than 3 months. From RNA extracted from PBMCs, the TCR library was made. Enrollment of patients was through an endocrinology department in Xi'an, China. The entry originates in a study of regulatory T cells in long-lasting Graves disease. Researchers made TCR beta libraries by using iRepertoire HTBI primers and running Arm-PCR on CDR3 regions. Per the original data handling: Identified segments across samples numbered 60 or so TRBV and approximately 15 TRBJ. TCRdb passed the multiplex PCR reads through MiXCR, listing each CDR3 protein once. The V and J calls were not made by the authors but by TCRdb's processing. Counted here are fewer than 550,000 distinct CDR3 sequences, about a sixth occurring once; the ten biggest clones make up under 30%. The germline V and J ends were trimmed by 8 bases and 5 bases, with 19 bases remaining between them. Germline CDR1 reads SEHNR; CDR2 reads FQNEAQ (reference sequence). The CDR3 extends over 15 amino acids.

Study results and limitations: Sample size, which was small, may have reduced accuracy.

The same sample was also used in a study of T cells in Graves' hyperthyroidism and ophthalmopathy.

The clonotype originates from a woman aged 18 to 35 with Graves disease. Sequencing was performed on peripheral blood mononuclear cells (PBMCs), taken at new diagnosis, from a patient treated with antithyroid drugs. The chain uses TRBV7-9 and TRBJ2-1, with D tentatively TRBD2 (7 bases). CDR3 sequence reads: CASGWGGLRDNEQFF. CDR3 sequence (DNA): TGTGCCAGCGGGTGGGGGGGGCTAAGGGACAATGAGCAGTTCTTC.